These 4 T cell receptor beta chains were sequenced from one sample in a study of blood T cell repertoires in COVID-19 (dated by TCRdb to about 2020). Libraries were prepared through the immunoSEQ multiplex PCR assay. TCRdb's version of the immuneACCESS table is confined to in-frame rearrangements and falls short of the full clone set. An unresolved V gene accounts for under half of the shortfall where checked; the remainder is of unknown origin. The sample has approximately 110,000 clones on record, roughly 88% of them singletons. Jointly, the top ten make up 0.88% of the sample. The sample was peripheral blood. Receptor source: a woman aged 45-59 years with active or convalescent COVID-19.

V is TRBV9 and J is TRBJ2-7, with D tentatively TRBD2 (6 bases). The length of the CDR3 is 15 residues. Germline V lookup: CDR1 SGDLS, CDR2 YYNGEE. With 0 bases removed from V and 2 bases from J, the gap between germline ends came to 12 bases. CDR3 sequence: CASSVGPSATYEQYF. The CDR3 nucleotides read TGTGCCAGCAGCGTAGGCCCTAGCGCCACCTACGAGCAGTACTTC.

The count of this clone is one. V and J are TRBV7-6 and TRBJ2-7, with 7 nucleotides matching TRBD1. This CDR3 contains 15 residues. CDR1 SGHVS and CDR2 FNYEAQ come from the germline V gene. V dropped 8 bases and J dropped 2; count of bases not matched to a gene: 12. CDR3 coding DNA: TGTGCCAGCCAAACCGACAGGGTCGTGACCTACGAGCAGTACTTC. It is translated as CASQTDRVVTYEQYF.

This chain joins TRBV18 and TRBJ2-5, with TRBD1 identical over 9 bases. The CDR3 is 15 residues long. Germline CDR1 KGHSH, CDR2 LQKENI. Unmatched junction bases numbered 6, after V lost 2 bases and J lost 5 bases. The CDR3 DNA is TGTGCCAGCTCACCAGGGCGACAGGGGGGCGAGACCCAGTACTTC. It is translated as CASSPGRQGGETQYF.

The table lists this clone with a few counts. The chain uses TRBV29-1 and TRBJ2-1; TRBD2 might be the D (6 bases). The CDR3 contains 15 residues. Germline V gene lookup returns CDR1 SQVTM and CDR2 ANQGSEA. Trimming cost V 6 bases and J 6 bases, with 21 bases left between them. CDR3 sequence (DNA): TGCAGCGTGCCCCCATTTTGGGGGACTGGCAATGAGCAGTTCTTC. It yields the protein CSVPPFWGTGNEQFF.